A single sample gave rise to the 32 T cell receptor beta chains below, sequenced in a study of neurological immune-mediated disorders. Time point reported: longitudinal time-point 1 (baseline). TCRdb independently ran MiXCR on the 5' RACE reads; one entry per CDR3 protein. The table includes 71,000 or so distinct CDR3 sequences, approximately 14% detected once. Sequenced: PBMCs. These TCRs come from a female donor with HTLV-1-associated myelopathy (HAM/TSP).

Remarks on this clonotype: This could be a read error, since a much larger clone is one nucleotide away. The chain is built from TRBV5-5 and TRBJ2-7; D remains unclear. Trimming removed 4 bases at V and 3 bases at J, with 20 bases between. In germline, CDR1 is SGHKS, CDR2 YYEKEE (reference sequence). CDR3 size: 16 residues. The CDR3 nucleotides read TGTGCCAGCAGCGATTCACCCAAAGGTTCGAACTACGAGCAGTACTTC. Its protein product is CASSDSPKGSNYEQYF.

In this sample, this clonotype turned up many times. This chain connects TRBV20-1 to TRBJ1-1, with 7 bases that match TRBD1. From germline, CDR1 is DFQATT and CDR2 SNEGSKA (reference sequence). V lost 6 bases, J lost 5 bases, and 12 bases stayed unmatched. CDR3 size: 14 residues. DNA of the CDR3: TGCAGTGCCCCCCCCCAGGCAGGGGGAACTGAAGCTTTCTTT. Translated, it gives CSAPPQAGGTEAFF.

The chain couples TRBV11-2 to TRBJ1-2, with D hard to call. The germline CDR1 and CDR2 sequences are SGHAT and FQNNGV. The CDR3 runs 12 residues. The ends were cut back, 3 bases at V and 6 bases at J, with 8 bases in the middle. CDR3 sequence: CASSFGADGYTF. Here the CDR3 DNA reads TGTGCCAGCAGCTTTGGAGCGGATGGCTACACCTTC.

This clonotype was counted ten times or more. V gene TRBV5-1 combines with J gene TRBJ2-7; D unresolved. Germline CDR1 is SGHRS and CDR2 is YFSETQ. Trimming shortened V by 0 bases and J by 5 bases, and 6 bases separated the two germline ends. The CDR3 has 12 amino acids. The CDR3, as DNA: TGCGCCAGCAGCTTGGACGGCCACGAGCAGTACTTC. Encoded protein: CASSLDGHEQYF.

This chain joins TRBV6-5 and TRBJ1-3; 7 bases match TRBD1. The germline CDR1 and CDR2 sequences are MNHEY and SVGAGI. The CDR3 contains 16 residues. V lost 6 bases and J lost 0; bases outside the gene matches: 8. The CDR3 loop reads CASRPQGSTSGNTIYF. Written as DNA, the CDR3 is TGTGCCAGCAGACCACAGGGGTCCACCTCTGGAAACACCATATATTTT.

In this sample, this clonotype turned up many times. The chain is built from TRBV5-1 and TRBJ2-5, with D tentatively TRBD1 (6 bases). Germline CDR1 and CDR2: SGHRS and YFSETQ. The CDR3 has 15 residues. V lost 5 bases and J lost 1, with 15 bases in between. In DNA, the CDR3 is TGCGCCAGCAGAGTCACAGGGAACCCCCAAGAGACCCAGTACTTC. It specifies CASRVTGNPQETQYF.

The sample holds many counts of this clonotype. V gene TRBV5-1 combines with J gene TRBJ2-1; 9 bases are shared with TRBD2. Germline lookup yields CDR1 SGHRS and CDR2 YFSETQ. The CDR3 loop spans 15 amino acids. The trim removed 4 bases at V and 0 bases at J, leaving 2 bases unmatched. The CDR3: CASSISGGSYNEQFF. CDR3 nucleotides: TGCGCCAGCAGCATTAGCGGGGGCTCCTACAATGAGCAGTTCTTC.

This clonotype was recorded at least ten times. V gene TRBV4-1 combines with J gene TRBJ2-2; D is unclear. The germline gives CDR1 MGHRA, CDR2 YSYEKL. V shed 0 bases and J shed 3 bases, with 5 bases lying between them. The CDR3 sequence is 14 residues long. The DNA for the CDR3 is TGCGCCAGCAGCCAAGATTCGGACACCGGGGAGCTGTTTTTT. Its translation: CASSQDSDTGELFF.

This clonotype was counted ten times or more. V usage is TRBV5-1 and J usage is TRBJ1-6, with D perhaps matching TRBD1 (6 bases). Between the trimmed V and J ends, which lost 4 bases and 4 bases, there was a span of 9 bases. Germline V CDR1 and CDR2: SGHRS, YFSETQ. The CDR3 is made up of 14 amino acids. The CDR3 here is CASSMDRYNSPLHF. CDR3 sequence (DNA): TGCGCCAGCAGCATGGACAGATATAATTCACCCCTCCACTTT.

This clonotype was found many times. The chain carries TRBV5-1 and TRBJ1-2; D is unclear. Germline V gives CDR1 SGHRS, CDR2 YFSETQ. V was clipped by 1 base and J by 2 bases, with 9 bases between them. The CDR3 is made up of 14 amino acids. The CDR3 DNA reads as TGCGCCAGCAGCTTGAGGGCAGAAAACTATGGCTACACCTTC. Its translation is CASSLRAENYGYTF.

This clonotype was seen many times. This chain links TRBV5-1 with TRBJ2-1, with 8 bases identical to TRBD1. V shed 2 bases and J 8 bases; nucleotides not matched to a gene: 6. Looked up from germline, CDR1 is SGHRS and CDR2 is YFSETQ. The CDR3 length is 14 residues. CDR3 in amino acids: CASSLGQGEHEQFF. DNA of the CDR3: TGCGCCAGCAGCTTAGGACAGGGAGAACATGAGCAGTTCTTC.

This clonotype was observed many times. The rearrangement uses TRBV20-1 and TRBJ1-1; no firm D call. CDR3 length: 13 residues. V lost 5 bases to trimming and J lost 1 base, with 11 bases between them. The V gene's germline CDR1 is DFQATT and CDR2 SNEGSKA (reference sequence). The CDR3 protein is CSAGPVGNTEAFF. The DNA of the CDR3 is TGCAGTGCTGGCCCAGTAGGGAACACTGAAGCTTTCTTT.

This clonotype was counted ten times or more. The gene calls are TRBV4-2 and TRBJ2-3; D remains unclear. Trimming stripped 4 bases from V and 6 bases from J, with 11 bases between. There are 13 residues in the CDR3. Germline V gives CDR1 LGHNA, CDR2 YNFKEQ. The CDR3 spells CASSRDTWDTQYF. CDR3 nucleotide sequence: TGTGCCAGCAGCCGCGATACGTGGGATACGCAGTATTTT.

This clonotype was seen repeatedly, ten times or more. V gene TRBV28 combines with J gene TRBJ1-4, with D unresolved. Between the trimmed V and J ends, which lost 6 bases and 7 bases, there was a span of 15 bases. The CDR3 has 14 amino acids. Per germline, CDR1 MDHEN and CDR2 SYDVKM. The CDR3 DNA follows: TGTGCCAGCAGCCGCAAATACGGCGGTGAAAAACTGTTTTTT. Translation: CASSRKYGGEKLFF.

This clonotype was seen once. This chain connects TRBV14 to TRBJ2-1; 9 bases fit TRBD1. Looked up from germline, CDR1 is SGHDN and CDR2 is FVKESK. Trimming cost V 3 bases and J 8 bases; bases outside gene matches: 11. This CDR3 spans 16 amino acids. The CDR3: CASSHLPGQGLDEQFF. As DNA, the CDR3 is TGTGCCAGCAGCCATTTACCGGGACAGGGACTCGATGAGCAGTTCTTC.

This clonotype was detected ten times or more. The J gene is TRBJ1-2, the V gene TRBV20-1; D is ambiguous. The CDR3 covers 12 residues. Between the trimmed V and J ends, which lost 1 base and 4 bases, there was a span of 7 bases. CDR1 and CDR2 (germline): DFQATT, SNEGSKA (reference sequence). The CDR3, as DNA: TGCAGTGCTAGAGGCCAAGTCTATGGCTACACCTTC. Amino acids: CSARGQVYGYTF.

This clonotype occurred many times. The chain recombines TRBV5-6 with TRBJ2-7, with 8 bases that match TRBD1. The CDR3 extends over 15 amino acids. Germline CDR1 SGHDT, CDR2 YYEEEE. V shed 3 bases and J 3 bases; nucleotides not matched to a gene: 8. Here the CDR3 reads CASSSQRQGIYEQYF. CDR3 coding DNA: TGTGCCAGCAGCTCACAGAGACAGGGGATCTACGAGCAGTACTTC.

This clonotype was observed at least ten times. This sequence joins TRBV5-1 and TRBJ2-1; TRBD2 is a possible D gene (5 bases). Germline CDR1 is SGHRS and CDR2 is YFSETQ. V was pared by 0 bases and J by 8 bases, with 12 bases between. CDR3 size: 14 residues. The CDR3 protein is CASSLDLAVHEQFF. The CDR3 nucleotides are TGCGCCAGCAGCTTGGATCTAGCTGTGCATGAGCAGTTCTTC.

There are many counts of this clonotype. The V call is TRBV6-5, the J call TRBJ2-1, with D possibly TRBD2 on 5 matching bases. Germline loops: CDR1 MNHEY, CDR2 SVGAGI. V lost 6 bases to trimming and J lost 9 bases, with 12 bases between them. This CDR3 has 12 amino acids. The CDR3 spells CASSQAAGEQFF. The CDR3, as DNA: TGTGCCAGCAGCCAAGCGGCGGGTGAGCAGTTCTTC.

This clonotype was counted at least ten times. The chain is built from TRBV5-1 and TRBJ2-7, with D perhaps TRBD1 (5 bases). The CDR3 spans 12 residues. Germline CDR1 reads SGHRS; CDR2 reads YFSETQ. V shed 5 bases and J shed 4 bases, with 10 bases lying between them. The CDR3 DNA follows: TGCGCCAGCAGACTTGACAGTTACGAGCAGTACTTC. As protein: CASRLDSYEQYF.

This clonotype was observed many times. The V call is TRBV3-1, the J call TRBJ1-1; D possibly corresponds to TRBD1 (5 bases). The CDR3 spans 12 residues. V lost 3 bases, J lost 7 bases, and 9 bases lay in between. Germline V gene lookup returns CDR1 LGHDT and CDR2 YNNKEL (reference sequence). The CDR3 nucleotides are TGTGCCAGCAGCCAGGAGAGGGGTGAAGCTTTCTTT. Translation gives CASSQERGEAFF.

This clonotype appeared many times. CDR3 loop: CATRRRGGETQYF. CDR3 in DNA: TGTGCCACGCGGCGTCGAGGAGGAGAGACCCAGTACTTC. The chain joins TRBV24-1 to TRBJ2-5, with D possibly TRBD2 on 5 matching bases. This CDR3 has 13 residues. Between the trimmed V and J ends, which lost 10 bases and 4 bases, there was a span of 15 bases. Germline CDR1 KGHDR, CDR2 SFDVKD.

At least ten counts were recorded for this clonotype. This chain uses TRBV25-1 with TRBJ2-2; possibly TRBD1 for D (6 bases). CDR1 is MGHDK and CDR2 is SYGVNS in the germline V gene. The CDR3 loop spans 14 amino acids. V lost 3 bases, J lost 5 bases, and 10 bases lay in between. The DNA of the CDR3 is TGTGCCAGCAGTGAGTCAGGGGCAACCGGGGAGCTGTTTTTT. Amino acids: CASSESGATGELFF.

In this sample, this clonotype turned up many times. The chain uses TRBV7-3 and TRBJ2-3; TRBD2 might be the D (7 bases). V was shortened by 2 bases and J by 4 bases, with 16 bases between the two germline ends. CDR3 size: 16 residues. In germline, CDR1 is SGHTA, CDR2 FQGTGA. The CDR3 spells CASSLGGGAMADTQYF. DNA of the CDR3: TGTGCCAGCAGCTTAGGTGGGGGGGCCATGGCAGATACGCAGTATTTT.

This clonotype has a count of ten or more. This CDR3 is CASAGLQTYEQYF. CDR3 nucleotides: TGCGCCAGCGCGGGACTTCAAACCTACGAGCAGTACTTC. This chain connects TRBV5-1 to TRBJ2-7; TRBD2 might be the D (6 bases). Germline values: CDR1 SGHRS, CDR2 YFSETQ. V was pared by 7 bases and J by 2 bases, with 13 bases between. The CDR3 contains 13 residues.

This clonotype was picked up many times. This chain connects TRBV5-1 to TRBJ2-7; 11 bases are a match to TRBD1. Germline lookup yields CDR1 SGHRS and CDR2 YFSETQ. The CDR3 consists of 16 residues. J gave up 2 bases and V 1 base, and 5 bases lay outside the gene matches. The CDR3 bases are TGCGCCAGCAGCTTGAATCCGGACAGGGGGCCCTACGAGCAGTACTTC. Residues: CASSLNPDRGPYEQYF. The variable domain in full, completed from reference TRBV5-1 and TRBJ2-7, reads KAGVTQTPRYLIKTRGQQVTLSCSPISGHRSVSWYQQTPGQGLQFLFEYFSETQRNKGNFPGRFSGRQFSNSRSEMNVSTLELGDSALYLCASSLNPDRGPYEQYFGPGTRLTVT.

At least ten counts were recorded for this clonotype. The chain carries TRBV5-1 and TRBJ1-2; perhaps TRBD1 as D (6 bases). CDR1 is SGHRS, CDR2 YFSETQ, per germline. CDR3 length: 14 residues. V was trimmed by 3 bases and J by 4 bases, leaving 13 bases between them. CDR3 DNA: TGCGCCAGCAGCTGGGATGGGGGGGCCTATGGCTACACCTTC. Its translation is CASSWDGGAYGYTF. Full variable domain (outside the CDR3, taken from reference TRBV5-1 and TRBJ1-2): KAGVTQTPRYLIKTRGQQVTLSCSPISGHRSVSWYQQTPGQGLQFLFEYFSETQRNKGNFPGRFSGRQFSNSRSEMNVSTLELGDSALYLCASSWDGGAYGYTFGSGTRLTVV.

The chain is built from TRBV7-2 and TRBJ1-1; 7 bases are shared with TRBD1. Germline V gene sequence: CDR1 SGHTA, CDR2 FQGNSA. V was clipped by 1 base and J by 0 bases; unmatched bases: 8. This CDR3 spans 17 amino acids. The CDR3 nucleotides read TGTGCCAGCAGCTTAGGTCGGGGCAGGGGGATGAACACTGAAGCTTTCTTT. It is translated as CASSLGRGRGMNTEAFF.

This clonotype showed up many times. CDR3 sequence: CASSYAGEERGGKQFF. Here the CDR3 DNA reads TGTGCCAGCAGTTACGCCGGGGAGGAGCGGGGGGGAAAGCAGTTCTTC. The chain carries TRBV6-5 and TRBJ2-1; the match to TRBD2 covers 10 bases. The CDR3 extends over 16 amino acids. Looked up from germline, CDR1 is MNHEY and CDR2 is SVGAGI. V dropped 2 bases and J dropped 11; count of bases not matched to a gene: 12.

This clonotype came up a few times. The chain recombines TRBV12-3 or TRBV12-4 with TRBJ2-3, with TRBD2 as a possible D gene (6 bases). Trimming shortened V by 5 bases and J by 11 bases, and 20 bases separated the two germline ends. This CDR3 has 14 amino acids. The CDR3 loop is CASSPGRRAFEQYF. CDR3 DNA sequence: TGTGCCAGCAGTCCGGGACGGAGGGCCTTCGAGCAGTATTTT.

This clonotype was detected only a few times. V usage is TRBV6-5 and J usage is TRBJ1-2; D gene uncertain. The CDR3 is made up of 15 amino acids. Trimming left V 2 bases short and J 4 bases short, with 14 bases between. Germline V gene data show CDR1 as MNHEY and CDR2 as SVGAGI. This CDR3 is CASSYPPPLFYGYTF. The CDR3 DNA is TGTGCCAGCAGTTACCCTCCGCCCCTCTTCTATGGCTACACCTTC.

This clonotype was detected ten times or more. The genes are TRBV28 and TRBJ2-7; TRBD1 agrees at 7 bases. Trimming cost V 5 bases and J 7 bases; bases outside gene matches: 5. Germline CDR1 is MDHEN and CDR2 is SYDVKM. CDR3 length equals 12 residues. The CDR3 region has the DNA TGTGCCAGCAGTCAACAGGGGTGGGAGCAGTACTTC. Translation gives CASSQQGWEQYF.